This T cell receptor beta chain is from a study of blood T cell repertoires in COVID-19. Study-level background: The analysed material was cDNA or gDNA that came from T cells, B-cell-depleted T cells, or PBMCs.

TCRdb's copy holds only in-frame clones and misses some; the assay was immunoSEQ multiplex PCR. The profile shows roughly 14,000 clones, about 87% of them singletons. CDR1 and CDR2 (germline): SQVTM, ANQGSEA. V lost 7 bases to trimming and J lost 5 bases; unmatched junction nucleotides: 10. This CDR3 has 14 amino acids. The sample consisted of peripheral blood. The chain combines TRBV29-1 with TRBJ1-1; 10 bases fit TRBD1. The source of this sequence is a human donor in a cohort sampled during active COVID-19. The CDR3 here is CSARGTGDTTEAFF. The DNA for the CDR3 is TGCAGCGCTAGGGGGACAGGGGATACGACTGAAGCTTTCTTT.